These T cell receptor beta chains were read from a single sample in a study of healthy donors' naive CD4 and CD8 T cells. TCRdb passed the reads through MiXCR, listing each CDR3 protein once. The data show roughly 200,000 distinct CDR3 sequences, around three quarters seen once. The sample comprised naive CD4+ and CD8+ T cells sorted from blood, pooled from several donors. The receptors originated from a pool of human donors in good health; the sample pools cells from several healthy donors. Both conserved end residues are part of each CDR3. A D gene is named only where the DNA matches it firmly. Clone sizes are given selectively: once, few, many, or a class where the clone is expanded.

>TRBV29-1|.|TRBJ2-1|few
TGCAGCGTTGAACTTCCCGTAGAGCAGTTCTTC
CSVELPVEQFF
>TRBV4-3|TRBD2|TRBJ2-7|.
TGCGCCAGCAGCCAAGAGCTGGTGCTAGCGGGGGTTTACGAGCAGTACTTC
CASSQELVLAGVYEQYF
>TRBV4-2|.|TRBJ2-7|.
TGTGCCAGCAGCGTACTGGAACGATACGAGCAGCACTTC
CASSVLERYEQHF
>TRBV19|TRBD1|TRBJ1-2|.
TGTGCCTCCTCAGTACCGCCCCCGGGACAGAGTAACTATGGCTACACCTTC
CASSVPPPGQSNYGYTF
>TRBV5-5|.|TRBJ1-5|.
TGTGCCAGCAGCTTGGAACAGGGCTCCAATCAGCCCCAGCATTTT
CASSLEQGSNQPQHF
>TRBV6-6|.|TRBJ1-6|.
TGTGCCAGCACATCAGTTAGGGTAGGACGGACTGGGAATTCACCCCTCCACTTT
CASTSVRVGRTGNSPLHF
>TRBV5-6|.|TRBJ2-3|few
TGTGCCAGCGGTCTAAGCGATACGCAGTATTTT
CASGLSDTQYF
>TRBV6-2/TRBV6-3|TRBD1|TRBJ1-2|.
TGTGCCAGCAGCAACCCGGGACAGACTTTCTATGGCTACACCTTC
CASSNPGQTFYGYTF
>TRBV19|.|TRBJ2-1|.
TGTGCCAGTAGTCCCCGGGGCAGGGTTGGCAATGAGCAGTTCTTC
CASSPRGRVGNEQFF
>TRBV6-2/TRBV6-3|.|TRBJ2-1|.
TGTGCCAGCAGACCTGCGGGACAGAGCTACAATGAGCAGTTCTTC
CASRPAGQSYNEQFF
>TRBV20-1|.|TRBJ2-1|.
TGCAGTGTCAAGCCACGGGTTGGGTACAATGAGCAGTTCTTC
CSVKPRVGYNEQFF
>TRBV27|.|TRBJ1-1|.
TGTGCCAGCAGTTGGGAGAGGACCACCATGAACACTGAAGCTTTCTTT
CASSWERTTMNTEAFF
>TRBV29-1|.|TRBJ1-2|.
TGCAGCGTTGATCGAGCCCAGGGGAAGTATGGCTACACCTTC
CSVDRAQGKYGYTF
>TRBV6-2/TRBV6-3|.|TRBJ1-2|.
TGTGCCAGCAGAACCTTGTACAGAGCCTCCTTTGGCTACACCTTC
CASRTLYRASFGYTF
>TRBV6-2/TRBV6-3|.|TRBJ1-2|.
TGTGCCAGCAGTGCCCGGACAGCTAACTATGGCTACACCTTC
CASSARTANYGYTF
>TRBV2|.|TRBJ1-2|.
TGTGCCAGCAGGACCGCCGGAGGCTATGGCTACACCTTC
CASRTAGGYGYTF
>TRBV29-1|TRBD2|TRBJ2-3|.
TGCAGCGTTCCCAAGCGGGAGGGCCGTATTGATACGCAGTATTTT
CSVPKREGRIDTQYF
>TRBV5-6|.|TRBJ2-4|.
TGTGCCAGCACCAATGCTAACGTGGAGGAAGCCAAAAACATTCAGTACTTC
CASTNANVEEAKNIQYF
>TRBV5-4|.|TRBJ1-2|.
TGTGCCAGCAGAGGACTTAACCAGACCGACGCGAGGACCTTC
CASRGLNQTDARTF
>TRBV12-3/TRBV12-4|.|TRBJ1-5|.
TGTGCCAGCAGCCAAGGGCAGGGCGGTCAGCCCCAGCATTTT
CASSQGQGGQPQHF
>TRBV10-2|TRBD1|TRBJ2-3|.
TGCGCCAGCAGGGGACAGAGCACAGATACGCAGTATTTT
CASRGQSTDTQYF
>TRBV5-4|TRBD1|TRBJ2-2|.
TGTGCCAGCAGCACCGGGACAGGGGGCCCGAACACCGGGGAGCTGTTTTTT
CASSTGTGGPNTGELFF